These T cell receptor beta chains were read from a single sample in a study of blood T cell repertoires in COVID-19. This table comes from immunoSEQ multiplex PCR, and its TCRdb copy is limited to in-frame clones, with some not included. The sample records approximately 450,000 clones, 85% to 90% being singletons. Sequenced: PBMCs or T cells enriched from blood (not recorded which). The receptors were gathered from a man in his thirties or forties who had recovered from COVID-19. CDR3s include the opening cysteine and the closing phenylalanine or tryptophan. A D gene is named only where the DNA matches it firmly. A row's size may be missing; if present it is once, few, many or a size class.

cdr3_aa cdr3_nt v_call d_call clone_size j_call
CATSSISGRYGGELFF TGTGCCACCAGCAGTATTAGCGGGAGGTACGGCGGGGAGCTGTTTTTT TRBV15 TRBD2 NA TRBJ2-2
CATSLGGVEETQYF TGTGCCACCAGCCTCGGGGGGGTTGAGGAGACCCAGTACTTC TRBV15 TRBD2 NA TRBJ2-5
CASSQPLTPLSSGNTIYF TGCGCCAGCAGCCAACCCTTAACGCCGTTGAGCTCTGGAAACACCATATATTTT TRBV4-1 NA NA TRBJ1-3
CAWSAPGYPQYF TGTGCCTGGAGTGCGCCGGGTTACCCGCAGTATTTT TRBV30 NA NA TRBJ2-3
CASSVRTGAGGRDEQFF TGTGCCAGCAGCGTGAGAACGGGGGCGGGAGGTCGGGATGAGCAGTTCTTC TRBV11-2 TRBD2 NA TRBJ2-1
CASSERTGSYEQYF TGCGCCAGCAGCGAAAGGACAGGCTCCTACGAGCAGTACTTC TRBV5-1 TRBD1 NA TRBJ2-7
CASSTSGSSYEQYF TGTGCCAGTAGCACTAGCGGGAGTTCCTACGAGCAGTACTTC TRBV19 TRBD2 NA TRBJ2-7
CASRRREYDTGELFF TGTGCCAGTAGGAGGAGGGAGTATGACACCGGGGAGCTGTTTTTT TRBV19 NA NA TRBJ2-2
CSVEDRRRAGNTIYF TGCAGCGTTGAAGATAGGAGGAGGGCTGGAAACACCATATATTTT TRBV29-1 NA few TRBJ1-3
CASSLAGRHNEQFF TGTGCCAGCAGCTTAGCAGGGAGGCACAATGAGCAGTTCTTC TRBV11-2 NA NA TRBJ2-1
CASSQVFGGDEKLFF TGCGCCAGCAGCCAAGTATTCGGGGGGGATGAAAAACTGTTTTTT TRBV4-1 NA NA TRBJ1-4
CASSLAGTSGTEQYF TGTGCCAGCAGCTTAGCGGGGACTAGCGGCACAGAGCAGTACTTC TRBV7-2 TRBD2 NA TRBJ2-7
CASSLSDPRGEKLFF TGTGCCAGCAGCTTATCGGACCCACGGGGTGAAAAACTGTTTTTT TRBV7-9 NA NA TRBJ1-4
CASSPRQGSNEQFF TGTGCCAGCAGCCCCAGACAGGGGTCCAATGAGCAGTTCTTC TRBV9 TRBD1 NA TRBJ2-1
CASSLGGLAGAADTQYF TGTGCCAGCAGCTTAGGGGGACTAGCGGGAGCAGCAGATACGCAGTATTTT TRBV7-9 TRBD2 NA TRBJ2-3
CASSLTGNEQFF TGTGCCAGCAGTTTGACAGGGAATGAGCAGTTCTTC TRBV12-3/TRBV12-4 TRBD1 NA TRBJ2-1
CASRGGQLNLWGYTF TGTGCCAGCAGAGGGGGACAGTTGAACTTGTGGGGCTACACCTTC TRBV28 TRBD1 NA TRBJ1-2